These T cell receptor beta chains were read from a single sample in a study of shared clonotypes between healthy human individuals. Some clones are missing from TCRdb's copy, which holds only in-frame ones; the method was immunoSEQ multiplex PCR. Among about 800,000 clones listed, 90% to 98% were seen once. Sequencing input: naive CD8+ T cells sorted from blood. Every receptor here comes from a man aged 25-40 years in good health. The CDR3 runs from the conserved cysteine through the conserved F or W. D genes are given only for firm matches. Expanded clones get a size class; other rows say once, few or many, or leave the size out.

j_call | v_call | d_call | clone_size | cdr3_nt | cdr3_aa
TRBJ1-4 | TRBV28 | NA | NA | TGTGCCAGCAGCAGACGAACAGGGTTTTTTCTTGAAAAACTGTTTTTT | CASSRRTGFFLEKLFF
TRBJ1-1 | TRBV7-9 | NA | NA | TGTGCCAGCAGCTCTGGCCCGAAAGCTTTCTTT | CASSSGPKAFF
TRBJ1-4 | TRBV28 | NA | NA | TGTGCCAGCAGTACTATGGGACGGTTTAATGAAAAACTGTTTTTT | CASSTMGRFNEKLFF
TRBJ2-7 | TRBV28 | NA | NA | TGTGCCAGCAGTTTAACGGACAGTGGGGCCTACGAGCAGTACTTC | CASSLTDSGAYEQYF
TRBJ2-3 | TRBV9 | NA | NA | TGTGCCAGCAGCGAAACATATGGCACAGATACGCAGTATTTT | CASSETYGTDTQYF
TRBJ2-7 | TRBV27 | NA | NA | TGTGCCAGCAGTTATACGGTTAATTACGAGCAGTACTTC | CASSYTVNYEQYF
TRBJ1-1 | TRBV5-5 | NA | NA | TGTGCCAGCAGCTTGGACACCAACACTGAAGCTTTCTTT | CASSLDTNTEAFF
TRBJ2-2 | TRBV11-2 | NA | NA | TGTGCCAGCAGCTTATCCCCGGGAGTCCCCGGGGAGCTGTTTTTT | CASSLSPGVPGELFF
TRBJ2-2 | TRBV27 | TRBD1 | NA | TGTGCCAGCGGATTGGCAGGGGGCCCATTGAACACCGGGGAGCTGTTTTTT | CASGLAGGPLNTGELFF
TRBJ2-2 | TRBV27 | NA | NA | TGTGCCAGCAGTTTACCCCGAGGGTGGGACACCGGGGAGCTGTTTTTT | CASSLPRGWDTGELFF
TRBJ2-3 | TRBV30 | NA | NA | TGTGCCTGGAATAATGCCCCAGATACGCAGTATTTT | CAWNNAPDTQYF
TRBJ2-3 | TRBV29-1 | NA | NA | TGCAGCGCCCGCATTAGCACAGATACGCAGTATTTT | CSARISTDTQYF
TRBJ2-3 | TRBV27 | NA | NA | TGTGCCAGCAGCGACAGAACAGATACGCAGTATTTT | CASSDRTDTQYF
TRBJ2-3 | TRBV9 | TRBD2 | NA | TGTGCCAGCAGCGTAGGCGGTGGGCTAGCGGGAGGCCCTTACACAGATACGCAGTATTTT | CASSVGGGLAGGPYTDTQYF
TRBJ2-1 | TRBV7-2 | NA | NA | TGTGCCAGCAGCTCATCCGGGGCGGACAGTTACAATGAGCAGTTCTTC | CASSSSGADSYNEQFF
TRBJ2-2 | TRBV5-1 | NA | NA | TGCGCCAGCACTCCCGAGGGCGGAGCCGGGGAGCTGTTTTTT | CASTPEGGAGELFF
TRBJ2-3 | TRBV18 | TRBD2 | NA | TGTGCCAGCTCACAATCTAGCGGGAGTGGCACAGATACGCAGTATTTT | CASSQSSGSGTDTQYF
TRBJ1-1 | TRBV4-3 | NA | once | TGCGCCAGCAGCCTCAACTCCCGGGATCGAGAAGCTTTCTTT | CASSLNSRDREAFF
TRBJ1-2 | TRBV2 | NA | NA | TGTGCCAGCAAGGACAACTATGGCTACACCTTC | CASKDNYGYTF
TRBJ2-7 | TRBV27 | TRBD2 | NA | TGTGCCAGCAGATGGACTAGCGGGACCTCCTACGAGCAGTACTTC | CASRWTSGTSYEQYF
TRBJ2-3 | TRBV5-1 | NA | NA | TGCGCCAGCAGCCAGTACGGGACAAACACAGATACGCAGTATTTT | CASSQYGTNTDTQYF
TRBJ1-1 | TRBV28 | TRBD1 | NA | TGTGCCAGCAGTTTCCCCTCAGGGGGCGCGGAAGCTTTCTTT | CASSFPSGGAEAFF
TRBJ2-1 | TRBV5-6 | NA | NA | TGTGCCAGCAGGGGTCTAGTCTTGAATGAGCAGTTCTTC | CASRGLVLNEQFF
TRBJ1-3 | TRBV9 | NA | few | TGTGCCAGCACGAATGGACAGTTGTCTATTGGAAACACCATATATTTT | CASTNGQLSIGNTIYF
TRBJ2-1 | TRBV11-3 | NA | NA | TGTGCCAGCAGCACCATCGGGTATGAGCAGTTCTTC | CASSTIGYEQFF
TRBJ2-3 | TRBV5-5 | TRBD2 | NA | TGTGCCAGCAGCCCGTGGACTAGCGGGGCGGGTACGCAGTATTTT | CASSPWTSGAGTQYF
TRBJ2-7 | TRBV28 | TRBD2 | NA | TGTGCCAGCAGCACCTACCTTCCATTACCAGCGGGGATTCCCTACGAGCAGTACTTC | CASSTYLPLPAGIPYEQYF
TRBJ2-3 | TRBV5-1 | NA | NA | TGCGCCAGCAGCTTGGCCTTACTCACAGATACGCAGTATTTT | CASSLALLTDTQYF
TRBJ2-2 | TRBV7-9 | NA | NA | TGTGCCAGCAGCCCGACTCAAAGTCACGGGGAGCTGTTTTTT | CASSPTQSHGELFF
TRBJ2-1 | TRBV27 | NA | NA | TGTGCCAGCAGTTTTACCGGGACGCTTGGCTCCTACAATGAGCAGTTCTTC | CASSFTGTLGSYNEQFF
TRBJ2-7 | TRBV29-1 | TRBD1 | once | TGCAGCGTTGTTTACAGGGGCTCCTACGAGCAGTACTTC | CSVVYRGSYEQYF
TRBJ2-1 | TRBV4-2 | TRBD2 | once | TGTGCCAGCAGCCAAGAAAAGCGGGAGTGGTGGAATGAGCAGTTCTTC | CASSQEKREWWNEQFF
TRBJ2-3 | TRBV19 | TRBD2 | NA | TGTGCCAGTAGTATACCTCGGGAGGGTGCAGATACGCAGTATTTT | CASSIPREGADTQYF
TRBJ2-7 | TRBV6-1 | TRBD2 | NA | TGTGCCAGCAGTGAAGATCCGGGAGGGCCTCCTTCCTACGAGCAGTACTTC | CASSEDPGGPPSYEQYF
TRBJ2-1 | TRBV13 | TRBD1 | NA | TGTGCCAGCAGCTTAGTATCCAGGGGGAATGAGCAGTTCTTC | CASSLVSRGNEQFF
TRBJ2-5 | TRBV15 | NA | NA | TGTGCCACCAGCAGAGGGACGGACCAAGAGACCCAGTACTTC | CATSRGTDQETQYF
TRBJ2-3 | TRBV14 | TRBD1 | NA | TGTGCCAGCAGCCAGGGACCGGGACAGATCACAGATACGCAGTATTTT | CASSQGPGQITDTQYF
TRBJ2-3 | TRBV10-3 | TRBD2 | NA | TGTGCCATCAGGGGGGGGGAATCGAGGGATGGCACAGATACGCAGTATTTT | CAIRGGESRDGTDTQYF